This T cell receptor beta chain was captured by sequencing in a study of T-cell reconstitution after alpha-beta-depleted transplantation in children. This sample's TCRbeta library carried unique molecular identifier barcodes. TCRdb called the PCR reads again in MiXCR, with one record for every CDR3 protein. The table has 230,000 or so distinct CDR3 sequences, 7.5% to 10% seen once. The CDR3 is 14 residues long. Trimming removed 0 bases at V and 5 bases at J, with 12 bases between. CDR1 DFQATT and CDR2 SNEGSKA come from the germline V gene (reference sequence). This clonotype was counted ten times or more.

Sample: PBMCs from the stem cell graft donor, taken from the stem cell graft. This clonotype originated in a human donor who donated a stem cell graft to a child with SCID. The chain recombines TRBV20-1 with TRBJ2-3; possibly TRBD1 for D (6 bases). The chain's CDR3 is CSARDKQGRDTQYF. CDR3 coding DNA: TGCAGTGCTAGAGATAAACAGGGAAGAGATACGCAGTATTTT.